The 2 T cell receptor beta chains in this list originate from one sample, sequenced in a study of blood T cells in healthy people across ages. For the second PCR, which ran for about 7 to 11 cycles, a sample-barcoded 5' primer and a J-beta primer mix were used. MiXCR, run by TCRdb on the 5' RACE reads, gives a single entry per CDR3 protein. The repertoire holds about 760,000 distinct CDR3 sequences, with just under 25% as singletons. This sample was also put to use in a study of T cells of mothers and their children.

What was sequenced was blood. These receptors were taken from a boy aged 10-17 years in good health.

The sample holds a few counts of this clonotype. The V gene is TRBV7-3, the J gene TRBJ2-1, with 9 bases identical to TRBD2. The CDR3 loop spans 15 amino acids. After removal of 4 bases from V and 7 bases from J, the junction contained 8 bases not matched to a gene. Looked up from germline, CDR1 is SGHTA and CDR2 is FQGTGA. CDR3 sequence (DNA): TGTGCCAGCAGCTCCTTAGCGGGAGTAGAAAATGAGCAGTTCTTC. It translates to CASSSLAGVENEQFF.

This clonotype was recorded a few times. The rearrangement uses TRBV6-1 and TRBJ2-7, with D tentatively TRBD1 (6 bases). Trimming left V 5 bases short and J 6 bases short, with 26 bases between. Germline CDR1 reads MNHNS; CDR2 reads SASEGT. The CDR3 consists of 17 residues. This chain's CDR3 is CASSLRGTFEMEREQYF. In nucleotides, the CDR3 is TGTGCCAGCAGTCTTCGAGGGACATTTGAGATGGAGCGCGAGCAGTACTTC.